This T cell receptor beta chain came from a study of blood T cell repertoires in COVID-19. Study overall: The United States, Italy and Spain were the sources of the acute and convalescent COVID-19 samples. PBMCs, B-cell-depleted T cells, or T cells were the source of the cDNA or gDNA that made up the material.

Enrolled through a virtual design, the participants were between roughly 18 and 89 years of age and came from some 25 US areas. The data were produced by immunoSEQ multiplex PCR, yet TCRdb's version contains in-frame clones alone and is incomplete. Of about 170,000 clones in the sample, approximately 82% were seen once. The TCR comes from a woman in her 50s in a cohort exposed to, infected with or recovered from COVID-19 (not recorded which). What was sequenced was PBMCs or T cells enriched from blood (not recorded which).

The CDR3 sequence is CASSDSFKHRVDEQFF. The DNA for the CDR3 is TGTGCCAGCAGTGACTCGTTCAAGCACAGGGTCGATGAGCAGTTCTTC. The V and J genes are TRBV6-4 and TRBJ2-1; weak D call: TRBD1 (6 bases). This CDR3 spans 16 amino acids. Trimming shortened V by 0 bases and J by 8 bases, and 17 bases separated the two germline ends. Looked up from germline, CDR1 is MRHNA and CDR2 is SNTAGT.